The present entry profiles one TCR beta chain with its context. Its antigen remains unknown. Naive CD8 sequencing libraries were generated from approximately 20,000 to 980,000 sorted cells, with 10%, 30% or 50% RNA as input. Researchers sorted naive CD8 T cells as cells that were CD8+CD4-CCR7+CD45RA+. The data were obtained in a study of molecular identifiers for immune sequencing clone quantification. Study details: In replicates, RNA taken from roughly 20,000 or 100,000 naive CD8 cells was divided five ways, and four portions underwent sequencing. Findings of the study overall: Clonotypes topping 20 RNA copies carried over 97% of effector molecules but under 1% of naive ones.

V was trimmed by 0 bases and J by 9 bases, leaving 6 bases between them. Germline-derived CDR1 and CDR2 are LGHNA and YSLEER. The CDR3 has 12 amino acids. TCRdb passed the PCR reads through MiXCR, listing each CDR3 protein once. The data contain hundreds of thousands of distinct CDR3 sequences, 20% to 25% of them seen just once; the ten biggest clones take up roughly 0.8%. This sequence joins TRBV4-3 and TRBJ2-1; weak D call: TRBD1 (5 bases). The sample was naive CD8+ T cells from blood, with Jurkat cell RNA spiked in. Subset denoted: FACS-sorted CD8+CD4-CCR7+CD45RA+ naive T cells. This receptor was taken from a human donor in good health. Some libraries in this study had Jurkat cell RNA spiked in. The CDR3 DNA follows: TGCGCCAGCAGCCAAGACAGGGTTGAGCAGTTCTTC. It translates to CASSQDRVEQFF.